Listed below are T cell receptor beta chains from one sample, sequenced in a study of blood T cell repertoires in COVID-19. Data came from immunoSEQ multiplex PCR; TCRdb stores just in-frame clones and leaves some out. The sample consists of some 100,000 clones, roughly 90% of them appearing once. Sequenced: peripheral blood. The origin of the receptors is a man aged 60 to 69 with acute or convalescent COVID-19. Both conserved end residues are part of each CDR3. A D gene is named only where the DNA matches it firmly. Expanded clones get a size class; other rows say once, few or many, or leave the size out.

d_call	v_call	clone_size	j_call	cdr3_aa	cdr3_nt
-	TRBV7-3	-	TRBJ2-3	CASSQGRGNTQYF	TGTGCCAGCAGCCAAGGGCGGGGAAATACGCAGTATTTT
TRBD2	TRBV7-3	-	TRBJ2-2	CASSPTGGRNTGELFF	TGTGCCAGCAGCCCCACCGGCGGGAGAAACACCGGGGAGCTGTTTTTT
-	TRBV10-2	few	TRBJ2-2	CASSEQGNTGELFF	TGCGCCAGCAGTGAGCAGGGGAACACCGGGGAGCTGTTTTTT
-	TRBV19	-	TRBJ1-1	CASSIAPGRTEAFF	TGTGCCAGTAGTATAGCCCCAGGGCGGACTGAAGCTTTCTTT
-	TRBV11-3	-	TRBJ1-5	CASSLRTVYQPQHF	TGTGCCAGCAGCTTACGCACGGTTTATCAGCCCCAGCATTTT
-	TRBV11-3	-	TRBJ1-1	CASSLRQGHEAFF	TGTGCCAGCAGCTTAAGGCAGGGACATGAAGCTTTCTTT
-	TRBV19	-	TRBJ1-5	CASSIRAGEQPQHF	TGTGCCAGTAGTATTAGGGCAGGGGAACAGCCCCAGCATTTT
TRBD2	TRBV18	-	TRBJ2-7	CASSPLLAGGSYEQYF	TGTGCCAGCTCACCCCTTTTAGCGGGAGGCTCCTACGAGCAGTACTTC
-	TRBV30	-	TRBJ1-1	CAWERRGAEAFF	TGTGCCTGGGAGAGAAGGGGCGCTGAAGCTTTCTTT
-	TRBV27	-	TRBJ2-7	CASSYRGGEQYF	TGTGCCAGCAGCTACAGGGGGGGTGAGCAGTACTTC
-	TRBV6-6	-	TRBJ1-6	CASTPSDSPLHF	TGTGCCAGCACCCCATCGGATTCACCCCTCCACTTT
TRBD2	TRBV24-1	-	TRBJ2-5	CATSPSGRAEVGETQYF	TGTGCCACCAGTCCTAGCGGGAGGGCCGAAGTGGGAGAGACCCAGTACTTC
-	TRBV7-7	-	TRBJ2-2	CASSLTQGWTGELFF	TGTGCTAGCAGCTTAACACAGGGTTGGACCGGGGAGCTGTTTTTT
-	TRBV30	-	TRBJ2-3	CAWSVTGHTQYF	TGTGCCTGGAGTGTAACAGGACATACGCAGTATTTT
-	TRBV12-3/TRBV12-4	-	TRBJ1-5	CASSPYQGGKQHF	TGTGCCAGCAGTCCTTACCAGGGAGGGAAACAGCATTTT
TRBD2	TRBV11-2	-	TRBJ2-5	CASSSRRGGQDGETQYF	TGTGCCAGCAGCTCCCGCCGGGGAGGGCAGGACGGAGAGACCCAGTACTTC
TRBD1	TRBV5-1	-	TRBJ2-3	CASSPGTGVTDTQYF	TGCGCCAGCAGTCCCGGGACAGGGGTTACAGATACGCAGTATTTT
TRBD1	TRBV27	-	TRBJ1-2	CASSLLGTGAYYGYTF	TGTGCCAGCAGTTTACTAGGGACAGGGGCCTACTATGGCTACACCTTC
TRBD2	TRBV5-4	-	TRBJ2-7	CASSPPSGSTQYF	TGTGCCAGCAGCCCCCCTAGCGGGAGTACCCAGTACTTC
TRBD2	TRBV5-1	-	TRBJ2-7	CASSSSGREGSYEQYF	TGCGCCAGCAGCTCGTCTGGGCGGGAGGGTAGCTACGAGCAGTACTTC